Here is one T cell receptor beta chain with its context. This sample was included in a study of T cell changes during pregnancy in multiple sclerosis. Trimming pared 3 bases from V and 6 bases from J, leaving 11 bases between. This CDR3 region has 13 residues. CDR1 is MDHEN, CDR2 SYDVKM, per germline. Only in-frame clones appear in the TCRdb table, and some are missing; sequencing was by immunoSEQ multiplex PCR. The table shows tens of thousands of clones, with less than 95% occurring only once. This TCR derives from a female donor with multiple sclerosis, enrolled in a pregnancy study. V usage is TRBV28 and J usage is TRBJ1-1, with D uncertain. The starting material was CD8+ T cells from peripheral blood mononuclear cells, obtained after pregnancy. CDR3 region: CASSFIMSAEAFF. The CDR3 coding sequence is TGTGCCAGCAGTTTTATTATGTCTGCTGAAGCTTTCTTT.